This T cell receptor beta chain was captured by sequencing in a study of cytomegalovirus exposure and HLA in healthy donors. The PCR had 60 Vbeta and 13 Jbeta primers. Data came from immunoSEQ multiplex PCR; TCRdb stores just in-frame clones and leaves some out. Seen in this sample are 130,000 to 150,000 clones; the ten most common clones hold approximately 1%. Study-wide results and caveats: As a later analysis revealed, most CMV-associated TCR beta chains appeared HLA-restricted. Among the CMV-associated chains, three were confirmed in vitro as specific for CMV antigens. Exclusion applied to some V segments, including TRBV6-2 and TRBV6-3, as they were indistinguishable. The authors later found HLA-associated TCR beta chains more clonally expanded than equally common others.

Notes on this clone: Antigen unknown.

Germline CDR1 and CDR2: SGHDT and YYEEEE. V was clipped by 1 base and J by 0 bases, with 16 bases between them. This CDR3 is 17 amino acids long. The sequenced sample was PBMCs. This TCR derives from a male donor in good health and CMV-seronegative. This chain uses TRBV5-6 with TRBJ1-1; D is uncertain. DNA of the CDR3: TGTGCCAGCAGCTTGCTATTCGGGGAAATTATGAACACTGAAGCTTTCTTT. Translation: CASSLLFGEIMNTEAFF.